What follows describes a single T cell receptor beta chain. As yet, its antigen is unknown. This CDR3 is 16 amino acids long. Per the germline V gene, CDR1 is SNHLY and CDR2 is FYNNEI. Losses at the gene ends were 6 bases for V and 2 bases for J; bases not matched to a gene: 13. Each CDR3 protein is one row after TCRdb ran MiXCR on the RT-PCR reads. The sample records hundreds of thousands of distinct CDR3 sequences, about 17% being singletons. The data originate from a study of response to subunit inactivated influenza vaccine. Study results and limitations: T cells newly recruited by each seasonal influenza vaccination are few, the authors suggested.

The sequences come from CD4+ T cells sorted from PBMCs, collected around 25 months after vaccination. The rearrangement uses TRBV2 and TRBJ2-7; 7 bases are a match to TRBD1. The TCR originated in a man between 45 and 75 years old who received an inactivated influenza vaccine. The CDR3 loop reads CASSPGQGVITYEQYF. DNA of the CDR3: TGTGCCAGCAGCCCAGGGCAGGGGGTTATAACCTACGAGCAGTACTTC.